The present T cell receptor beta chain was sequenced within a study of low-dose radiotherapy and immunotherapy resistance in tumors. The CDR3 runs 14 residues. Looked up from germline, CDR1 is MNHNY and CDR2 is SVGAGI (reference sequence). V lost 2 bases and J 1 base, leaving 7 bases between the germline ends. With TRAV- and TRBV-specific primers, first-strand cDNA was made, covering the alpha and beta chains. TCRs were put through approximately 20 PCR cycles of amplification with Phusion. A constant-region primer and the V-primer adapter served as the primer pair. A single record per CDR3 protein comes from TCRdb applying MiXCR to the reads. There are over 9,500 distinct CDR3 sequences in the sample; 51% occur only once, and over 7% lies in the top ten.

The receptor was isolated from a human donor with advanced metastatic prostate, ovarian, gallbladder or colorectal cancer (not recorded which). This table probably holds off-target reads from a library built for another chain. The chain couples TRBV6-6 to TRBJ2-3, with D hard to call. In DNA form, the CDR3 reads TGTGCCAGCAGTTACGGTGGGGGCACAGATACGCAGTATTTT. This gives the protein CASSYGGGTDTQYF.